Each of the 19 T cell receptor beta chains below was sequenced from the same sample in a study of T cells after yellow fever vaccination. Each CDR3 protein is one row after TCRdb ran MiXCR on the 5' RACE reads. The sample holds 150,000 or so distinct CDR3 sequences, around 7.2% seen once. Source: CD4+ T cells sorted from PBMCs, taken about 5 days after the first yellow fever vaccination. These receptors came from a man aged 18 to 29 who received the YFV17D yellow fever vaccine.

The J gene is TRBJ2-1, the V gene TRBV5-1, with 7 bases aligning to TRBD1. J gave up 4 bases and V 2 bases, and 6 bases lay outside the gene matches. Germline values: CDR1 SGHRS, CDR2 YFSETQ. CDR3 size: 15 residues. CDR3 coding DNA: TGCGCCAGCAGCTTCGGGACAGCATCGTACAATGAGCAGTTCTTC. Its protein product is CASSFGTASYNEQFF.

The chain is built from TRBV5-1 and TRBJ2-2, with a possible D match to TRBD2 (6 bases). Trimming removed 3 bases at V and 4 bases at J, with 7 bases between. The CDR3 is 13 amino acids. Germline V gene sequence: CDR1 SGHRS, CDR2 YFSETQ. The CDR3 is CASSWDSTGELFF. The CDR3 bases are TGCGCCAGCAGCTGGGACTCCACCGGGGAGCTGTTTTTT. The whole variable domain, filled in from reference TRBV5-1 and TRBJ2-2, reads KAGVTQTPRYLIKTRGQQVTLSCSPISGHRSVSWYQQTPGQGLQFLFEYFSETQRNKGNFPGRFSGRQFSNSRSEMNVSTLELGDSALYLCASSWDSTGELFFGEGSRLTVL.

This clonotype was seen at least ten times. The chain recombines TRBV5-1 with TRBJ1-3; a possible D gene is TRBD1 (5 bases). CDR3 length equals 16 residues. CDR1 and CDR2 (germline): SGHRS, YFSETQ. V shed 2 bases and J shed 0 bases, with 12 bases lying between them. DNA of the CDR3: TGCGCCAGCAGCTTCGGCAGGGCCCTCTCTGGAAACACCATATATTTT. It encodes CASSFGRALSGNTIYF.

This clonotype was observed at least ten times. This chain links TRBV29-1 with TRBJ2-4, with a possible D match to TRBD1 (6 bases). Germline assignment: CDR1 SQVTM and CDR2 ANQGSEA. The CDR3 sequence is 14 residues long. V lost 2 bases to trimming and J lost 6 bases, with 14 bases between them. CDR3: CSVEKTGRRNIQYF. DNA of the CDR3: TGCAGCGTTGAAAAGACAGGACGGAGAAACATTCAGTACTTC. Supplemented by reference TRBV29-1 and TRBJ2-4, the full variable domain reads SAVISQKPSRDICQRGTSLTIQCQVDSQVTMMFWYRQQPGQSLTLIATANQGSEATYESGFVIDKFPISRPNLTFSTLTVSNMSPEDSSIYLCSVEKTGRRNIQYFGAGTRLSVL.

This clonotype was counted at least ten times. The chain has TRBV5-1 and TRBJ1-4; D unresolved. CDR1 SGHRS and CDR2 YFSETQ come from the germline V gene. Trimming removed 2 bases at V and 0 bases at J, with 8 bases between. The length of the CDR3 is 15 residues. The DNA of the CDR3 is TGCGCCAGCAGCTTATACACCACAACTAATGAAAAACTGTTTTTT. It encodes CASSLYTTTNEKLFF.

This rearrangement joins TRBV25-1 to TRBJ2-5; no clear D gene. Germline V gene data show CDR1 as MGHDK and CDR2 as SYGVNS. V was trimmed by 6 bases and J by 0 bases, leaving 8 bases between them. This CDR3 spans 13 amino acids. CDR3 coding DNA: TGTGCCAGCAGGAGGCAGCACCAAGAGACCCAGTACTTC. Encoded protein: CASRRQHQETQYF.

There are many counts of this clonotype. J is TRBJ2-3 and V is TRBV7-2; D may be TRBD1 or TRBD2 (5 bases each). The CDR3 consists of 15 residues. V dropped 5 bases and J dropped 2 bases, with 14 bases sitting between them. Germline V gives CDR1 SGHTA, CDR2 FQGNSA. CDR3 in amino acids: CASSPTGGNTDTQYF. CDR3 coding DNA: TGTGCCAGCAGCCCTACTGGGGGTAACACAGATACGCAGTATTTT.

The table lists this clonotype with many counts. The rearrangement uses TRBV5-1 and TRBJ2-5; 7 nucleotides line up with TRBD2. Looked up from germline, CDR1 is SGHRS and CDR2 is YFSETQ. The CDR3 covers 14 residues. The V and J ends lost 2 bases and 5 bases, in that order; junction bases with no gene match: 6. CDR3 nucleotides: TGCGCCAGCAGCTTAATAGGTAGCGGGGAGACCCAGTACTTC. Translating it yields CASSLIGSGETQYF. Full variable domain (outside the CDR3, taken from reference TRBV5-1 and TRBJ2-5): KAGVTQTPRYLIKTRGQQVTLSCSPISGHRSVSWYQQTPGQGLQFLFEYFSETQRNKGNFPGRFSGRQFSNSRSEMNVSTLELGDSALYLCASSLIGSGETQYFGPGTRLLVL.

This clonotype was detected many times. The chain is built from TRBV18 and TRBJ1-6; 9 positions match TRBD1. CDR3 size: 17 residues. V dropped 1 base and J dropped 8; count of bases not matched to a gene: 9. CDR1 is KGHSH and CDR2 is LQKENI in the germline V gene. DNA for the CDR3: TGTGCCAGCTCACCACGCGGAGGGGACAGGGATTATTCACCCCTCCACTTT. It translates to CASSPRGGDRDYSPLHF.

This clonotype has ten or more counts. The V gene is TRBV2, the J gene TRBJ2-1; 11 bases match TRBD2. With V trimmed by 7 bases and J by 6 bases, 5 bases remained unmatched. Germline V gene data show CDR1 as SNHLY and CDR2 as FYNNEI. There are 14 residues in the CDR3. This chain's CDR3 is CASIVTSGANEQFF. CDR3 nucleotides: TGTGCCAGCATTGTGACTAGCGGGGCCAATGAGCAGTTCTTC.

Many counts were recorded for this clonotype. The genes are TRBV9 and TRBJ2-1; D may match TRBD1 or TRBD2 (5 bases each). The CDR3 is made up of 13 amino acids. Trimming cost V 6 bases and J 7 bases, with 14 bases left between them. CDR1 and CDR2 from the germline V gene are SGDLS and YYNGEE. In nucleotides, the CDR3 is TGTGCCAGCAACCGAAATTGGGGGAATGAGCAGTTCTTC. It yields the protein CASNRNWGNEQFF.

The CDR3 loop is CASSPGPWDTQYF. CDR3 sequence (DNA): TGCGCCAGCAGCCCCGGACCGTGGGATACGCAGTATTTT. The V and J genes are TRBV4-3 and TRBJ2-3; D gene unclear. Germline V gene lookup returns CDR1 LGHNA and CDR2 YSLEER. V was clipped by 4 bases and J by 6 bases, with 11 bases between them. This CDR3 comprises 13 residues.

In this sample, this clonotype turned up a few times. The rearrangement joins TRBV5-1 to TRBJ2-5, with D possibly being TRBD1 or TRBD2 (5 bases each). The ends were cut back, 4 bases at V and 5 bases at J, with 18 bases in the middle. This CDR3 has 15 residues. CDR1 and CDR2 from the germline V gene are SGHRS and YFSETQ. CDR3 loop: CASSPGTITVETQYF. The CDR3 DNA reads TGCGCCAGCAGCCCCGGGACCATTACAGTCGAGACCCAGTACTTC.

V gene TRBV20-1 combines with J gene TRBJ1-4; D call uncertain. The CDR3 sequence is 13 residues long. The V gene's germline CDR1 is DFQATT and CDR2 SNEGSKA (reference sequence). V dropped 6 bases and J dropped 7 bases, with 15 bases sitting between them. The CDR3 region has the DNA TGCAGTGCCAGTAACCCTGGGCCTGAAAAACTGTTTTTT. Its protein is CSASNPGPEKLFF.

The chain employs TRBV20-1 and TRBJ2-7; 9 bases fit TRBD2. CDR3 length: 13 residues. Looked up from germline, CDR1 is DFQATT and CDR2 is SNEGSKA (reference sequence). V shed 2 bases, J shed 2 bases, and the junction held 1 base outside the gene matches. The CDR3 loop is CSARLAGTYEQYF. The CDR3 coding sequence is TGCAGTGCTAGACTAGCGGGGACCTACGAGCAGTACTTC.

This clonotype was recorded many times. The gene calls are TRBV5-1 and TRBJ1-4, with a weak D call TRBD1 (6 bases). Germline CDR1 SGHRS, CDR2 YFSETQ. This CDR3 region has 14 residues. V was pared by 4 bases and J by 4 bases, with 11 bases between. In DNA, the CDR3 is TGCGCCAGCAGCGACGGGACAAGTAATGAAAAACTGTTTTTT. Encoded protein: CASSDGTSNEKLFF. The full variable domain, its missing parts supplied by reference TRBV5-1 and TRBJ1-4, is KAGVTQTPRYLIKTRGQQVTLSCSPISGHRSVSWYQQTPGQGLQFLFEYFSETQRNKGNFPGRFSGRQFSNSRSEMNVSTLELGDSALYLCASSDGTSNEKLFFGSGTQLSVL.

The genes are TRBV27 and TRBJ2-2; 8 bases agree with TRBD2. V lost 0 bases and J lost 2; bases outside the gene matches: 2. From germline, CDR1 is MNHEY and CDR2 SMNVEV (reference sequence). This CDR3 comprises 16 residues. CDR3 nucleotides: TGTGCCAGCAGTTTATCACTAGCGGACAACACCGGGGAGCTGTTTTTT. Residues: CASSLSLADNTGELFF.

This clonotype was counted at least ten times. V gene TRBV5-1 combines with J gene TRBJ2-7; D call uncertain. CDR1 and CDR2 (germline): SGHRS, YFSETQ. Deletions cut 6 bases from V and 2 bases from J, with 15 bases between. This CDR3 comprises 14 residues. CDR3 in DNA: TGCGCCAGCATCCTGCCCCCGACGGCCTACGAGCAGTACGTC. Its protein is CASILPPTAYEQYV.

This clonotype was seen ten or more times. J is TRBJ1-4 and V is TRBV5-1; 9 bases are shared with TRBD1. Trimming at V came to 4 bases and at J to 8 bases, leaving 6 bases not matched to a gene. CDR1 is SGHRS, CDR2 YFSETQ, per germline. The CDR3 consists of 14 residues. The CDR3 sequence is CASSRGQGGEKLFF. CDR3 in DNA: TGCGCCAGCAGCCGGGGACAGGGTGGAGAAAAACTGTTTTTT. The full variable domain, rest sourced from reference TRBV5-1 and TRBJ1-4, is KAGVTQTPRYLIKTRGQQVTLSCSPISGHRSVSWYQQTPGQGLQFLFEYFSETQRNKGNFPGRFSGRQFSNSRSEMNVSTLELGDSALYLCASSRGQGGEKLFFGSGTQLSVL.